This T cell receptor (beta chain) emerged from a study of T cell repertoires in cytomegalovirus infection. Study-level points and caveats: Ex vivo responses were dominated by HLA-C-restricted CMV-specific TCR beta clonotypes. Summed frequency of shared TCR beta families picked out CMV carriers who also had the relevant HLA.

This clonotype has ten or more counts. Its antigen remains unknown. Trimming stripped 0 bases from V and 6 bases from J, with 15 bases between. The CDR3 is 15 amino acids. Germline assignment: CDR1 LGHDT and CDR2 YNNKEL (reference sequence). TCRdb analysed the reads with MiXCR anew, one entry per CDR3 protein. The repertoire holds about 76,000 distinct CDR3 sequences, with roughly 3.6% as singletons. The sequenced sample was PBMCs. The chain employs TRBV3-1 and TRBJ2-7, with D maybe TRBD1 (5 bases). The TCR originated in a human donor in good health (CMV status not recorded). Some clones in this sample may be carry-over from other donors' samples. CDR3 DNA: TGTGCCAGCAGCCAAGATTTGGCAGGGCGAGGCGAGCAGTACTTC. Its protein is CASSQDLAGRGEQYF.